These 24 T cell receptor beta chains share one sample of origin, sequenced in a study of identical twins. TCRdb reprocessed the 5' RACE reads via MiXCR and lists one record per CDR3 protein. The profile shows about 530,000 distinct CDR3 sequences, roughly 15% of them singletons. Separately, the same data were catalogued under a study of yellow fever vaccine responses in identical twins.

Material: CD4+ T cells sorted from blood. These receptors came from a woman aged 18-29 years in good health.

The V and J genes are TRBV27 and TRBJ2-1, with 7 bases that match TRBD1. The V gene end was trimmed by 3 bases and the J gene end by 7 bases; junction bases not matched to a gene: 9. The CDR3 loop spans 15 amino acids. Germline CDR1 and CDR2: MNHEY and SMNVEV (reference sequence). DNA for the CDR3: TGTGCCAGCAGTTTCCGACAGGGTAAGGGGAATGAGCAGTTCTTC. Encoded protein: CASSFRQGKGNEQFF.

This clonotype was seen repeatedly, ten times or more. The J gene is TRBJ2-1, the V gene TRBV10-3, with 9 bases aligning to TRBD2. The germline gives CDR1 ENHRY, CDR2 SYGVKD. V lost 0 bases, J lost 8 bases, and 2 bases stayed unmatched. CDR3 length: 14 residues. The CDR3, as DNA: TGTGCCATCAGTGAGTCTAGCGGGAGTGATGAGCAGTTCTTC. It is translated as CAISESSGSDEQFF.

V is TRBV11-2 and J is TRBJ2-1; D might be TRBD2 (5 bases). Germline-derived CDR1 and CDR2 are SGHAT and FQNNGV. This CDR3 has 17 residues. The V end lost 5 bases, the J end lost 7 bases, and 24 bases lay between the germline ends. The CDR3 coding sequence is TGTGCCAGCAGCGCAGGCCGTTCATTGGGAGTGGGGAATGAGCAGTTCTTC. Its translation is CASSAGRSLGVGNEQFF.

This clonotype occurred a few times. This chain uses TRBV21-1 with TRBJ2-2; TRBD2 is the table's D call and was not checked against the DNA. TRBV21-1 is tagged as a pseudogene. There are 18 residues in the CDR3. CDR3 sequence: CASSSGLAGVKGTGELFF. The CDR3 DNA sequence: TGTGCCAGCAGCAGCGGGCTAGCGGGAGTTAAGGGCACCGGGGAGCTGTTTTTT.

The V gene is TRBV7-2, the J gene TRBJ2-1, with a weak D call TRBD2 (6 bases). The germline V gene encodes CDR1 SGHTA and CDR2 FQGNSA. The CDR3 runs to 16 residues. Trimming pared 6 bases from V and 4 bases from J, leaving 19 bases between. The CDR3 sequence is CASRRAPAGQYNEQFF. The CDR3 DNA follows: TGTGCCAGCAGACGGGCCCCAGCGGGCCAATACAATGAGCAGTTCTTC.

This clonotype was recorded a few times. The chain links TRBV11-2 to TRBJ2-1, with D maybe TRBD2 (5 bases). Trimming cost V 5 bases and J 6 bases, with 17 bases left between them. This CDR3 is 15 amino acids long. The germline V gene encodes CDR1 SGHAT and CDR2 FQNNGV. CDR3 bases: TGTGCCAGCAGCCAAACCGGGGTAACTAGCAATGAGCAGTTCTTC. Its protein is CASSQTGVTSNEQFF.

Here the CDR3 reads CASSRLAGQGANEQFF. DNA for the CDR3: TGCGCCAGCAGCCGATTAGCTGGACAGGGGGCGAATGAGCAGTTCTTC. The chain links TRBV4-1 to TRBJ2-1, with 11 bases identical to TRBD1. The CDR3 contains 16 residues. From germline, CDR1 is MGHRA and CDR2 YSYEKL. V lost 4 bases to trimming and J lost 7 bases; unmatched junction nucleotides: 9.

Many counts were recorded for this clonotype. The chain recombines TRBV10-3 with TRBJ2-1; 15 bases match TRBD2. V trimming: 6 bases; J trimming: 0 bases; junction bases outside the gene matches: 9. Germline assignment: CDR1 ENHRY and CDR2 SYGVKD. This CDR3 has 19 residues. CDR3 sequence (DNA): TGTGCCATCAGCGACGTCGGGACTAGCGGGAGGTACTCCTACAATGAGCAGTTCTTC. Translated, it gives CAISDVGTSGRYSYNEQFF.

The genes are TRBV24-1 and TRBJ2-1; 13 bases are a match to TRBD2. V lost 5 bases, J lost 0 bases, and 6 bases stayed unmatched. Germline V gene data show CDR1 as KGHDR and CDR2 as SFDVKD. The CDR3 has 18 residues. CDR3 in DNA: TGTGCCACCAGTGGGCCGGGACTAGCGGGGAGCTCCTACAATGAGCAGTTCTTC. Residues: CATSGPGLAGSSYNEQFF.

This clonotype came up once. This clone may be a read error of a much larger clone one base away. The chain combines TRBV5-1 with TRBJ2-5, with TRBD1 matching over 7 bases. The germline V gene encodes CDR1 SGHRS and CDR2 YFSETQ. The CDR3 runs 14 residues. The CDR3 DNA reads TGCGCCAGCAGCTTGGGGACAGGAAAAGAGACCCACTACTTC. This sequence encodes CASSLGTGKETHYF.

The rearrangement uses TRBV6-5 and TRBJ2-3; TRBD2 is a possible D gene (6 bases). Germline V gene data show CDR1 as MNHEY and CDR2 as SVGAGI. This CDR3 spans 19 amino acids. V was clipped by 2 bases and J by 0 bases, with 21 bases between them. The CDR3 here is CASSYGSRPAGSSTDTQYF. CDR3 nucleotide sequence: TGTGCCAGCAGTTACGGTTCCAGACCCGCGGGGTCGAGCACAGATACGCAGTATTTT.

This clonotype was found a few times. The J gene is TRBJ1-4, the V gene TRBV6-6; D is uncertain. Deletions cut 5 bases from V and 8 bases from J, with 6 bases between. The CDR3 is 11 residues long. The germline V gene has CDR1 MNHNY and CDR2 SVGAGI (reference sequence). CDR3 amino acids: CASSKQEKLFF. For the CDR3, the DNA is TGTGCCAGCAGTAAACAGGAAAAACTGTTTTTT.

The chain couples TRBV27 to TRBJ1-5; 8 bases fit TRBD1. Germline V gives CDR1 MNHEY, CDR2 SMNVEV (reference sequence). The CDR3 has 15 residues. Losses at the gene ends were 4 bases for V and 4 bases for J; bases not matched to a gene: 6. Here the CDR3 reads CASSYGQGFNQPQHF. Here the CDR3 DNA reads TGTGCCAGCAGTTACGGACAGGGTTTTAATCAGCCCCAGCATTTT.

As concerns this clonotype: One end of the junction is discordant with germline, which a read error may explain. The rearrangement joins TRBV28 to TRBJ2-2; 10 bases are shared with TRBD1. Germline V CDR1 and CDR2: MDHEN, SYDVKM. The CDR3 is 18 amino acids. As DNA, the CDR3 is TGTGGCAGCAGTTTATACCGCGGGACAGGGGTGAACACCGGGGAGCTGTTTTTT. This encodes CGSSLYRGTGVNTGELFF.

The chain couples TRBV12-3 or TRBV12-4 to TRBJ2-1, with D possibly being TRBD2 (6 bases). The CDR3 is 17 residues long. Trimming took off 5 bases at V and 4 bases at J, with 21 bases between the two ends. CDR3 nucleotides: TGTGCCAGCAGTCCGATAGTCCCTAGCGTACATTACAATGAGCAGTTCTTC. This codes for CASSPIVPSVHYNEQFF.

This chain links TRBV10-3 with TRBJ2-7, with D possibly being TRBD2 (5 bases). This CDR3 contains 16 residues. Germline CDR1 and CDR2: ENHRY and SYGVKD. Between the trimmed V and J ends, which lost 4 bases and 1 base, there was a span of 17 bases. The CDR3 loop reads CAISAGPVGESYEQYF. CDR3 DNA: TGTGCCATCAGTGCAGGCCCAGTGGGAGAGTCCTACGAGCAGTACTTC.

In DNA form, the CDR3 reads TGTGCCAGCAGCTTAGTCGGGCAGCAAAACACCGGGGAGCTGTTTTTT. Residues: CASSLVGQQNTGELFF. V usage is TRBV7-9 and J usage is TRBJ2-2; D not certain. Trimming took 1 base from V and 2 from J, leaving 11 bases between them. The CDR3 runs to 16 residues. Germline-derived CDR1 and CDR2 are SEHNR and FQNEAQ (reference sequence).

The sample holds a few counts of this clonotype. The V and J genes are TRBV18 and TRBJ2-7; the match to TRBD2 covers 9 bases. The V gene end was trimmed by 3 bases and the J gene end by 7 bases; junction bases not matched to a gene: 16. The CDR3 totals 17 residues. Germline assignment: CDR1 KGHSH and CDR2 LQKENI. The CDR3 loop is CASSPLGAGGPNREQYF. DNA for the CDR3: TGTGCCAGCTCACCTCTCGGGGCGGGAGGGCCAAATCGTGAGCAGTACTTC.

The V gene is TRBV28, the J gene TRBJ2-7, with D possibly being TRBD2 (6 bases). This CDR3 is built from 15 residues. V was clipped by 1 base and J by 3 bases, with 13 bases between them. CDR1 is MDHEN, CDR2 SYDVKM, per germline. The CDR3 region has the DNA TGTGCCAGCAGTTTATCTGCGGGACCCGACTACGAGCAGTACTTC. It encodes CASSLSAGPDYEQYF.

The chain combines TRBV20-1 with TRBJ2-3; 14 positions match TRBD2. V lost 4 bases to trimming and J lost 1 base; unmatched junction nucleotides: 7. The length of the CDR3 is 17 residues. Germline loops: CDR1 DFQATT, CDR2 SNEGSKA (reference sequence). CDR3 in DNA: TGCAGTGCTATCGCGGGACTAGCGGGAGAGCGCACAGATACGCAGTATTTT. Its protein product is CSAIAGLAGERTDTQYF.

This sequence joins TRBV3-1 and TRBJ2-5; D possibly matches TRBD1 or TRBD2 (6 bases each). The ends were cut back, 0 bases at V and 5 bases at J, with 22 bases in the middle. The CDR3 totals 18 residues. Germline CDR1 is LGHDT and CDR2 is YNNKEL (reference sequence). This CDR3 is CASSQERPWGAIRETQYF. Written as DNA, the CDR3 is TGTGCCAGCAGCCAAGAGCGCCCTTGGGGGGCTATCAGGGAGACCCAGTACTTC.

This clonotype was detected a few times. This chain connects TRBV28 to TRBJ2-1, with a weak D call TRBD1 (5 bases). The CDR3 has 14 residues. Trimming took off 5 bases at V and 12 bases at J, with 20 bases between the two ends. From germline, CDR1 is MDHEN and CDR2 SYDVKM. CDR3 DNA: TGTGCCAGCAGTGTCCTAACAGCTCCTAGGGGGCAGTTCTTC. Translating it yields CASSVLTAPRGQFF.

The J gene is TRBJ1-1, the V gene TRBV28, with 7 nucleotides matching TRBD1. The germline CDR1 and CDR2 sequences are MDHEN and SYDVKM. V lost 5 bases and J lost 4; bases outside the gene matches: 10. This CDR3 comprises 15 residues. CDR3 amino acids: CASSTLGQVGTEAFF. The CDR3 DNA sequence: TGTGCCAGCAGTACCCTAGGACAGGTTGGCACTGAAGCTTTCTTT.

This clonotype came up a few times. This chain links TRBV19 with TRBJ1-4; D is uncertain. Germline V gives CDR1 LNHDA, CDR2 SQIVND (reference sequence). This CDR3 is built from 14 residues. Trimming cost V 5 bases and J 10 bases, with 17 bases left between them. CDR3 in DNA: TGTGCCAGTAGTGCCGAAGCGGAGAAGGGAAAACTGTTTTTT. Protein sequence: CASSAEAEKGKLFF.